A selection of T cell receptor beta chains follows, all from one sample in a study of cytomegalovirus exposure and HLA in healthy donors. Repertoires were generated with immunoSEQ multiplex PCR, while TCRdb's copy carries only in-frame clones and drops some. The data contain some 250,000 clones, around 89% of them singletons. Sequences were obtained from PBMCs. The source is a woman aged 18-29 years in good health and CMV-seronegative. Both conserved end residues are part of each CDR3.

J	V	length	CDR3
TRBJ2-2	TRBV28	17	CASSFAPGIIDTGELFF
TRBJ2-1	TRBV19	15	CASSISQAGGNEQFF
TRBJ2-1	TRBV2	16	CASSHPGHRGDNEQFF
TRBJ2-1	TRBV10-3	17	CAISESASGGIDNEQFF
TRBJ2-3	TRBV7-9	15	CASSLGSGGADTQYF
TRBJ2-7	TRBV10-1	14	CASSKAGQVYEQYF
TRBJ1-1	TRBV10-3	15	CAISEWSGENTEAFF
TRBJ1-5	TRBV11-2	14	CASSPLNSNQPQHF
TRBJ1-6	TRBV6-6	15	CASSKGVGLDSPLHF
TRBJ2-5	TRBV5-4	12	CASSNSQETQYF
TRBJ2-7	TRBV5-1	14	CASSSGTGGAEQYF
TRBJ1-1	TRBV21-1	18	CASSTWDRGESLGTEAFF
TRBJ1-1	TRBV27	12	CASMGGWPPAFF
TRBJ1-2	TRBV4-1	15	CASREVQRPNYGYTF
TRBJ1-5	TRBV7-9	14	CASSSTGGNQPQHF
TRBJ1-5	TRBV6-1	15	CASGRIDRGIPPQHF
TRBJ2-5	TRBV5-1	13	CASSAGQGETQYF
TRBJ2-7	TRBV7-9	14	CASSPRGGPYEQYF
TRBJ2-1	TRBV7-7	17	CASSFTTPGQGGNEQFF
TRBJ2-3	TRBV5-1	14	CASSFGTGSDTQYF
TRBJ1-2	TRBV10-2	14	CASSETGPNYGYTF
TRBJ1-1	TRBV4-3	17	CASSQDWFNRMNTEAFF
TRBJ1-5	TRBV28	15	CASSWTDLSNQPQHF
TRBJ1-3	TRBV18	13	CASFSGVGNTIYF
TRBJ1-1	TRBV19	12	CASSMTESGAFF
TRBJ1-1	TRBV4-1	18	CASSQDLGLGPGNTEAFF
TRBJ1-1	TRBV6-1	14	CASSIQGLNTEAFF
TRBJ1-3	TRBV5-1	15	CASSLNSPSGNTIYF
TRBJ1-6	TRBV27	18	CASSTTGFSSSYNSPLHF
TRBJ1-2	TRBV7-9	17	CASRRDRGRMPNYVYTF
TRBJ2-5	TRBV7-8	16	CASSRPVSGGRETQYF
TRBJ2-3	TRBV7-8	13	CASSLSGADTQYF